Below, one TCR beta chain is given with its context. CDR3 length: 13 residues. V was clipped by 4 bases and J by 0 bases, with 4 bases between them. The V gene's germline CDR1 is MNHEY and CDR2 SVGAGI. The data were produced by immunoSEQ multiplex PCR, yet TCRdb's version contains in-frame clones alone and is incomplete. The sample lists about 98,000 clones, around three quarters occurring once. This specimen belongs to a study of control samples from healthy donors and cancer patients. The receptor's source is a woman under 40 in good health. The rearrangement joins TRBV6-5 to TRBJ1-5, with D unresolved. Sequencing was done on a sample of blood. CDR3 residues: CASSFNSNQPQHF. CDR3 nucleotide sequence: TGTGCCAGCAGTTTCAATAGCAATCAGCCCCAGCATTTT.